This is a list of T cell receptor beta chains from one sample in a study of graft-versus-host responses after intestinal transplantation. Method: immunoSEQ multiplex PCR; TCRdb's copy keeps in-frame clones and lacks some. The sample yields about 40,000 clones, about 95% seen once. Their specific antigens are unknown. The sequences come from unstimulated CD8+ T cells sorted from spleen or lymph node cells, collected before transplant. Every receptor here comes from a human donor who was the organ donor for an intestinal transplant. Each CDR3 is given with its conserved first and last residue. D genes are given only for firm matches. The size of a clone is reported for some rows only, either as once, few or many, or as a class for expanded clones.

abundance | d_gene | j_gene | v_gene | CDR3aa | CDR3nt
- | TRBD2 | TRBJ2-5 | TRBV4-3 | CASSHGLAEETQYF | TGCGCCAGCAGCCATGGACTAGCCGAAGAGACCCAGTACTTC
once | - | TRBJ2-7 | TRBV29-1 | CSVVGQGSGYEQYF | TGCAGCGTTGTAGGTCAGGGGTCGGGGTACGAGCAGTACTTC
- | - | TRBJ1-1 | TRBV7-2 | CASSPGGAEAFF | TGTGCCAGCTCTCCGGGAGGAGCAGAAGCTTTCTTT
- | TRBD1 | TRBJ2-3 | TRBV11-2 | CASSLFWTGYTDTQYF | TGTGCCAGCAGCTTATTCTGGACAGGGTACACAGATACGCAGTATTTT
- | - | TRBJ2-1 | TRBV6-5 | CASSSGKTAYNEQFF | TGTGCCAGCAGTTCCGGGAAGACTGCCTACAATGAGCAGTTCTTC
- | TRBD1 | TRBJ2-7 | TRBV30 | CAWSRTGIIYEQYF | TGTGCCTGGAGTCGGACAGGGATAATATACGAGCAGTACTTC
once | - | TRBJ1-1 | TRBV6-5 | CASTRYTEAFF | TGTGCCAGCACGAGGTACACTGAAGCTTTCTTT
- | TRBD1 | TRBJ2-7 | TRBV7-2 | CASSLGPGQGHEQYF | TGTGCCAGCAGCTTAGGACCGGGACAGGGGCACGAGCAGTACTTC
- | - | TRBJ2-7 | TRBV5-4 | CASNPGAGTYEQYF | TGTGCCAGCAACCCGGGGGCAGGAACCTACGAGCAGTACTTC
- | TRBD1 | TRBJ2-7 | TRBV27 | CASSTQTGVEQYF | TGTGCCAGCAGTACCCAGACAGGGGTCGAGCAGTACTTC
- | - | TRBJ2-7 | TRBV5-6 | CASSLIRSYPYEQYF | TGTGCCAGCAGCTTGATCCGGTCCTACCCCTACGAGCAGTACTTC
- | TRBD2 | TRBJ2-7 | TRBV7-2 | CASSLYGLAGQYEQYF | TGTGCCAGCAGCCTGTACGGCCTAGCGGGGCAGTACGAGCAGTACTTC
- | TRBD2 | TRBJ2-3 | TRBV5-1 | CASRQGGSGGSTDTQYF | TGCGCCAGCCGCCAAGGGGGGAGCGGGGGGTCCACAGATACGCAGTATTTT
- | - | TRBJ2-1 | TRBV29-1 | CSVLPSTDEQFF | TGCAGCGTTCTACCCTCGACGGATGAGCAGTTCTTC
- | TRBD2 | TRBJ2-3 | TRBV11-2 | CASSLVAGVGDTQYF | TGTGCCAGCAGCTTAGTTGCGGGGGTGGGAGATACGCAGTATTTT
- | - | TRBJ2-5 | TRBV7-8 | CASSLSVQEETQYF | TGTGCCAGCAGCTTAAGTGTACAGGAAGAGACCCAGTACTTC
- | - | TRBJ2-7 | TRBV29-1 | CSVEFRGYEQYF | TGCAGCGTTGAATTCCGGGGTTACGAGCAGTACTTC
- | - | TRBJ2-3 | TRBV6-6 | CASSSLGNLDTDTQYF | TGTGCCAGCAGTTCCCTAGGGAATCTAGACACAGATACGCAGTATTTT
- | - | TRBJ2-2 | TRBV19 | CASSIAGVNTGELFF | TGTGCCAGTAGTATAGCCGGGGTCAACACCGGGGAGCTGTTTTTT
- | - | TRBJ1-2 | TRBV29-1 | CSVDVDYGYTF | TGCAGCGTTGATGTGGACTATGGCTACACCTTC
- | TRBD1 | TRBJ2-4 | TRBV5-1 | CASSEGDRDKNIQYF | TGCGCCAGCAGCGAGGGGGACAGGGACAAAAACATTCAGTACTTC
- | TRBD2 | TRBJ2-3 | TRBV7-9 | CASSTQTSGFTDTQYF | TGTGCCAGCAGCACACAGACTAGCGGATTCACAGATACGCAGTATTTT
- | TRBD2 | TRBJ2-7 | TRBV10-1 | CASRPGLAASYEQYF | TGCGCCAGCAGGCCCGGACTAGCCGCCTCCTACGAGCAGTACTTC
- | - | TRBJ2-1 | TRBV5-1 | CASSLPFDSNEQFF | TGCGCCAGCAGCTTGCCCTTCGACTCCAATGAGCAGTTCTTC
- | TRBD2 | TRBJ2-3 | TRBV4-1 | CASSPTSGGTDTQYF | TGCGCCAGCAGCCCGACTAGCGGGGGCACAGATACGCAGTATTTT
- | - | TRBJ2-3 | TRBV29-1 | CSVGEGSSTDTQYF | TGCAGCGTTGGTGAGGGCTCTAGCACAGATACGCAGTATTTT
- | - | TRBJ2-7 | TRBV7-9 | CASSYVSSYEQYF | TGTGCCAGCAGCTACGTTAGCTCCTACGAGCAGTACTTC
once | - | TRBJ2-5 | TRBV21-1 | CASNVPYPETQYF | TGTGCCAGCAACGTGCCCTATCCAGAGACCCAGTACTTC
- | TRBD1 | TRBJ2-3 | TRBV7-3 | CANTGTGGTDTQYF | TGTGCCAACACCGGGACAGGGGGCACAGATACGCAGTATTTT
- | - | TRBJ1-5 | TRBV4-3 | CASSQWTGQPQHF | TGCGCCAGCAGCCAATGGACGGGTCAGCCCCAGCATTTT
- | TRBD1 | TRBJ1-1 | TRBV6-6 | CASRRADRGNTEAFF | TGTGCCAGCAGAAGAGCAGACAGGGGAAACACTGAAGCTTTCTTT
once | - | TRBJ1-2 | TRBV5-1 | CASSLPPGGYTF | TGCGCCAGCAGCTTGCCCCCGGGAGGCTACACCTTC
- | TRBD1 | TRBJ2-7 | TRBV6-5 | CASSQTGFSSYEQYF | TGTGCCAGCAGCCAGACAGGGTTCAGCTCCTACGAGCAGTACTTC
- | - | TRBJ1-4 | TRBV7-2 | CASSLDPGIVANEKLFF | TGTGCCAGCAGCTTAGACCCAGGGATTGTGGCTAATGAAAAACTGTTTTTT
- | - | TRBJ1-2 | TRBV29-1 | CSAPMGYGYTF | TGCAGCGCACCAATGGGATATGGCTACACCTTC
- | - | TRBJ1-5 | TRBV2 | CASSEGYNQPQHF | TGTGCCAGCAGTGAAGGATACAATCAGCCCCAGCATTTT
once | - | TRBJ2-7 | TRBV30 | CAWTSGSSYEQYF | TGTGCCTGGACCTCCGGGAGCTCCTACGAGCAGTACTTC
- | - | TRBJ2-2 | TRBV5-6 | CASSVGGDTGELFF | TGTGCCAGCAGCGTGGGGGGAGACACCGGGGAGCTGTTTTTT
- | - | TRBJ2-7 | TRBV2 | CASSDTYEQYF | TGTGCCAGCAGTGACACCTACGAGCAGTACTTC
- | - | TRBJ2-6 | TRBV18 | CASSPNQGSGANVLTF | TGTGCCAGCTCACCGAACCAAGGCTCTGGGGCCAACGTCCTGACTTTC
- | TRBD2 | TRBJ2-7 | TRBV4-1 | CASSQPKTSGGPIYEQYF | TGCGCCAGCAGCCAACCTAAAACTAGCGGGGGCCCCATCTACGAGCAGTACTTC
- | TRBD1 | TRBJ2-7 | TRBV6-4 | CASSDSGTGEMQYF | TGTGCCAGCAGTGACTCCGGGACAGGGGAGATGCAGTACTTC
once | - | TRBJ1-1 | TRBV25-1 | CASSPPGGYTEAFF | TGTGCCAGCAGTCCCCCGGGTGGGTACACTGAAGCTTTCTTT
- | TRBD1 | TRBJ2-7 | TRBV5-6 | CASSFGTGGEQYF | TGTGCCAGCAGCTTCGGGACAGGAGGCGAGCAGTACTTC
once | TRBD2 | TRBJ2-1 | TRBV7-3 | CASSLLASGRRFF | TGTGCCAGCAGCTTACTTGCTAGCGGAAGGCGGTTCTTC
- | - | TRBJ1-5 | TRBV7-9 | CASSLEGFSNQPQHF | TGTGCCAGCAGCTTAGAGGGATTTAGCAATCAGCCCCAGCATTTT
- | TRBD1 | TRBJ1-2 | TRBV7-9 | CASRGTGAGAGYTF | TGTGCCAGCAGGGGTACAGGGGCCGGGGCTGGCTACACCTTC
- | TRBD1 | TRBJ2-3 | TRBV6-6 | CASLTGGDTQYF | TGTGCCAGCCTCACAGGGGGAGATACGCAGTATTTT
- | TRBD2 | TRBJ2-3 | TRBV6-1 | CASSNGLAPTDTQYF | TGTGCCAGCAGTAATGGACTAGCCCCCACAGATACGCAGTATTTT
- | - | TRBJ2-1 | TRBV7-3 | CASSFGGSSYNEQFF | TGTGCCAGCAGCTTCGGGGGTTCCTCCTACAATGAGCAGTTCTTC
- | - | TRBJ2-2 | TRBV19 | CASSIGDRVELFF | TGTGCCAGTAGTATAGGGGACCGGGTTGAGCTGTTTTTT
- | - | TRBJ2-7 | TRBV7-6 | CASSWGPPTGAYEQYF | TGTGCCAGCAGCTGGGGACCTCCAACGGGGGCCTACGAGCAGTACTTC
- | TRBD1 | TRBJ1-2 | TRBV7-8 | CASSRGGWYYGYTF | TGTGCCAGCAGCCGAGGGGGCTGGTATTATGGCTACACCTTC
- | TRBD2 | TRBJ2-3 | TRBV18 | CASSHGKLAGFVDTQYF | TGTGCCAGCTCACACGGAAAACTAGCGGGGTTTGTCGATACGCAGTATTTT
- | - | TRBJ2-3 | TRBV6-1 | CASSEDRGTDTQYF | TGTGCCAGCAGTGAAGATCGGGGCACAGATACGCAGTATTTT
once | - | TRBJ2-5 | TRBV15 | CATSRDSVVGGYQETQYF | TGTGCCACCAGCAGAGATTCCGTTGTAGGGGGGTACCAAGAGACCCAGTACTTC
- | TRBD2 | TRBJ2-7 | TRBV6-6 | CASSYRGGYEQYF | TGTGCCAGCAGTTACCGCGGGGGCTACGAGCAGTACTTC
- | TRBD1 | TRBJ2-7 | TRBV11-2 | CASSPRTGSYEQYF | TGTGCCAGCAGTCCGAGGACAGGCTCCTACGAGCAGTACTTC
- | TRBD2 | TRBJ2-7 | TRBV19 | CASSPDVGLAYPYEQYF | TGTGCCAGTAGTCCTGACGTCGGACTAGCTTATCCCTACGAGCAGTACTTC
once | TRBD1 | TRBJ2-5 | TRBV19 | CASSIGVTRGQETQYF | TGTGCCAGTAGTATAGGTGTTACCAGGGGGCAAGAGACCCAGTACTTC